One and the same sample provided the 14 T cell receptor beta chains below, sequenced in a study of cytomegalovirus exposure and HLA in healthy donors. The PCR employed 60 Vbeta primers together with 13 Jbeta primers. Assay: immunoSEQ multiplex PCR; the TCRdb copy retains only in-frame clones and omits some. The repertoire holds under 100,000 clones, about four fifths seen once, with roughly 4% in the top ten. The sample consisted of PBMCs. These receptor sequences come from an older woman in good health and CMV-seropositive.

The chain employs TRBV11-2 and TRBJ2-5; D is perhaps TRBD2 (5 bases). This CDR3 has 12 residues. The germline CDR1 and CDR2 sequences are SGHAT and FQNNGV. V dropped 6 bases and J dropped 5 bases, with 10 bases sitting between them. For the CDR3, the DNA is TGTGCCAGCAGAATGACGGGGGAGACCCAGTACTTC. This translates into CASRMTGETQYF.

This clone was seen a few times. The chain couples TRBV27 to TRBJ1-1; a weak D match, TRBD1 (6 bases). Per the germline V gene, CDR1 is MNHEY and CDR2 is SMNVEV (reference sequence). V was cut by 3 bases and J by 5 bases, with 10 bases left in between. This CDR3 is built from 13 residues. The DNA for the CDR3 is TGTGCCAGCAGTTTGGGGGCAGGGACTGAAGCTTTCTTT. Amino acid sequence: CASSLGAGTEAFF.

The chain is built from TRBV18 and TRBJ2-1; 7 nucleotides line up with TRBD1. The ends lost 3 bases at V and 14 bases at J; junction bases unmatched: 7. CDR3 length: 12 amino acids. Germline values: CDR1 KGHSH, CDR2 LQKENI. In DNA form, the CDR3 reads TGTGCCAGCTCACCGACGGACAGGCGGGAGTTCTTC. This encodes CASSPTDRREFF.

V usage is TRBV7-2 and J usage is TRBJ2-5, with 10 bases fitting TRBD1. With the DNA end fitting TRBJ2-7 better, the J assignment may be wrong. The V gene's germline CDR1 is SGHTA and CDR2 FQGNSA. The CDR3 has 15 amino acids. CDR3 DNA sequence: TGTGCCAGCAGCTTAGAAGGGACAGGGGTGGACGAGCAGTACTTC. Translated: CASSLEGTGVDEQYF.

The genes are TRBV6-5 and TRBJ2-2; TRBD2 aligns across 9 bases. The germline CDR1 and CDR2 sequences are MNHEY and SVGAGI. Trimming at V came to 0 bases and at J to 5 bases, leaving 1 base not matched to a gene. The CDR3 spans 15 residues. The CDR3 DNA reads TGTGCCAGCAGTTACTCGGCGGGGGGGACCGGGGAGCTGTTTTTT. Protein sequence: CASSYSAGGTGELFF.

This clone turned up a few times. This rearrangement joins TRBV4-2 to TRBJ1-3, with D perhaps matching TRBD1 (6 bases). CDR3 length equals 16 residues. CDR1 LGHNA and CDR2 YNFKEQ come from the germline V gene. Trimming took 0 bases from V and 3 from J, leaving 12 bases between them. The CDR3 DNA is TGTGCCAGCAGCCAAGATTACAGGGAGTTTGGAAACACCATATATTTT. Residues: CASSQDYREFGNTIYF.

In DNA form, the CDR3 reads TGTGCCAGCAGCTCTGGACAGAATCAGCCCCAGCATTTT. Its translation is CASSSGQNQPQHF. V and J are TRBV7-2 and TRBJ1-5; D is perhaps TRBD1 (6 bases). Germline assignment: CDR1 SGHTA and CDR2 FQGNSA. This CDR3 comprises 13 residues. V lost 4 bases to trimming and J lost 4 bases, with 8 bases between them.

As DNA, the CDR3 is TGTGCCAGTAGTATAGGAGCCGGTACAGGGGGGGAAGCTTTCTTT. Translated: CASSIGAGTGGEAFF. This chain connects TRBV19 to TRBJ1-1; 8 bases fit TRBD1. Germline assignment: CDR1 LNHDA and CDR2 SQIVND (reference sequence). Losses at the gene ends were 1 base for V and 8 bases for J; bases not matched to a gene: 9. The CDR3 loop spans 15 amino acids.

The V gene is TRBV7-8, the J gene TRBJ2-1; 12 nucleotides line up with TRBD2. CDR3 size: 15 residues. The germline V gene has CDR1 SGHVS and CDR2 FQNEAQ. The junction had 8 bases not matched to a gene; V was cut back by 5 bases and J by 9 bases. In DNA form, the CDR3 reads TGTGCCAGCAGCCCGACTAGCGGGAGTTATGGTGAGCAGTTCTTC. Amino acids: CASSPTSGSYGEQFF.

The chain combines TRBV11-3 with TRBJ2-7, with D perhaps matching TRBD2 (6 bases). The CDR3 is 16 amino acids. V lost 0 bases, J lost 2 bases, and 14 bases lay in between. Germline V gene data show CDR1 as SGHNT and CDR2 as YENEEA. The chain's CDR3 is CASSLEATSAAYEQYF. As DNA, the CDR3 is TGTGCCAGCAGCTTAGAGGCGACTAGTGCGGCCTACGAGCAGTACTTC.

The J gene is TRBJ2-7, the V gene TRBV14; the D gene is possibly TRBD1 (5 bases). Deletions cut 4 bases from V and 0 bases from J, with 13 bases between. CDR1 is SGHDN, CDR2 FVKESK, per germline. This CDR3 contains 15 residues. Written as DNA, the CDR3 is TGTGCCAGCAGCCCAACAGGCATTCTCTCCTACGAGCAGTACTTC. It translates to CASSPTGILSYEQYF.

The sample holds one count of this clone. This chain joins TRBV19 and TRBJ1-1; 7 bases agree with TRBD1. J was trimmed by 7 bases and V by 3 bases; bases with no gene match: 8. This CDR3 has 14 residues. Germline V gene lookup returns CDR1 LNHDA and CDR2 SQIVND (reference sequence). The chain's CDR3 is CASSISTGAREAFF. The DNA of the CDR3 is TGTGCCAGTAGTATCTCAACAGGGGCGCGTGAAGCTTTCTTT.

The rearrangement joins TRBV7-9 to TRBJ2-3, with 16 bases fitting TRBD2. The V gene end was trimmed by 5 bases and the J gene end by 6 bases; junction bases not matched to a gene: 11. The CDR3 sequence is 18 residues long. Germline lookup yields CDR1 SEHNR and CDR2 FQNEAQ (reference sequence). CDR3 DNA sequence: TGTGCCAGCAGCCGAGGGACTAGCGGGAGGGCGGTGGCGGATACGCAGTATTTT. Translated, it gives CASSRGTSGRAVADTQYF.

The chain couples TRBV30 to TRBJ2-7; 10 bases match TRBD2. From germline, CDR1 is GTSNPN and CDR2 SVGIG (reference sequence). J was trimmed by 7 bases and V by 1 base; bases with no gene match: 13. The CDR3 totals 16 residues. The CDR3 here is CAWSDLLAGVQGEQYF. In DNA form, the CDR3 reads TGTGCCTGGAGTGACCTCCTAGCGGGAGTTCAAGGAGAGCAGTACTTC.